The sample holds one count of the clone carrying this TCR beta chain. What it binds is unknown. The data were obtained in a study of OX40 agonist ivuxolimab in advanced cancers. Study-wide background: The treatment was a fully human IgG2 OX40 agonist, ivuxolimab. A partial response was reached by three patients: one with hepatocellular carcinoma and two with cutaneous melanoma. General study results and limits: No determination was made of the antigen specificity of the expanded peripheral T cells.

This table comes from immunoSEQ multiplex PCR, and its TCRdb copy is limited to in-frame clones, with some not included. This table has 22,000 or so clones, over 65% appearing once. Germline lookup yields CDR1 MGHDK and CDR2 SYGVNS. Trimming shortened V by 1 base and J by 7 bases, and 19 bases separated the two germline ends. This CDR3 has 16 amino acids. The sequence came from an adult with an advanced solid tumor such as melanoma, head and neck, liver or kidney cancer. This chain connects TRBV25-1 to TRBJ1-2, with no clear D. Sequenced material: CD4+ or CD8+ T cells sorted from blood, taken in a trial of the OX40 agonist ivuxolimab. CDR3 region: CASSELAVLGSGGYTF. In DNA, the CDR3 is TGTGCCAGCAGTGAATTGGCGGTGTTGGGATCTGGTGGCTACACCTTC.